These 16 T cell receptor beta chains came from one sample sequenced in a study of monozygotic twins with inflammatory bowel disease (dated by TCRdb to the late 2010s). Library creation used 5' RACE. Sequencing instrument: Illumina HiSeq 2500. Based on TCRdb reprocessing of the reads, there is one entry per CDR3 protein sequence, and DNA is missing. This sample's table contains fewer than 400,000 distinct CDR3 sequences. Jointly, the top ten make up roughly 5.3% of the sample. The sequencing sample was made of blood. These receptors were obtained from a human donor with ulcerative colitis or Crohn's disease, or a healthy co-twin of an affected twin (not recorded which).

This chain's CDR3 is CASSLPGIGGSPLHF. This chain connects TRBV7-2 to TRBJ1-6. Germline CDR1 and CDR2: SGHTA and FQGNSA. This CDR3 comprises 15 residues.

The V call is TRBV30, the J call TRBJ2-1; TCRdb outputs TRBD2, but without DNA this stays unchecked. From germline, CDR1 is GTSNPN and CDR2 SVGIG (reference sequence). This CDR3 contains 14 residues. CDR3 region: CAWSLDSGSDEQFF.

This rearrangement joins TRBV6-6 to TRBJ2-7; no DNA is available, so the TRBD2 call from TCRdb remains unchecked. The CDR3 runs to 14 residues. Germline assignment: CDR1 MNHNY and CDR2 SVGAGI (reference sequence). The CDR3 sequence: CASFNSGSSYEQYF.

V and J are TRBV5-1 and TRBJ2-7; the D call of TRBD1 rests on TCRdb alone, since no DNA is present to check it. The CDR3 sequence is 14 residues long. Germline CDR1 and CDR2: SGHRS and YFSETQ. CDR3 in amino acids: CASTSGTGDYEQYF.

The rearrangement joins TRBV6-2 or TRBV6-3 to TRBJ1-1; without DNA, the TCRdb call of TRBD1 cannot be checked. The CDR3 loop spans 15 amino acids. Germline V gene sequence: CDR1 MNHEY, CDR2 SVGEGT. CDR3: CASSLIRGVNTEAFF.

The CDR3 protein is CSFDPTQGSTDTQYF. This chain links TRBV29-1 with TRBJ2-3; with no DNA, the TCRdb D assignment of TRBD1 cannot be verified. Germline CDR1 SQVTM, CDR2 ANQGSEA. The CDR3 has 15 amino acids.

V usage is TRBV19 and J usage is TRBJ2-7; absent DNA, TCRdb's TRBD2 call cannot be checked. The length of the CDR3 is 14 residues. CDR1 LNHDA and CDR2 SQIVND come from the germline V gene (reference sequence). The CDR3: CASTSHRPPYVQYF.

The V gene is TRBV19, the J gene TRBJ2-3; TCRdb's D call, TRBD2, is unchecked because there is no DNA. Looked up from germline, CDR1 is LNHDA and CDR2 is SQIVND (reference sequence). The CDR3 extends over 14 amino acids. The CDR3 region is CASTTGGPTDTQYF.

This chain connects TRBV6-5 to TRBJ2-7. This CDR3 comprises 14 residues. Germline V lookup: CDR1 MNHEY, CDR2 SVGAGI. CDR3 amino acids: CASSWAQSPYEQYF.

The chain recombines TRBV12-3 or TRBV12-4 with TRBJ2-5; TCRdb's D call, TRBD2, is unchecked because there is no DNA. The CDR3 contains 16 residues. CDR3 sequence: CASSLWSGGRQETQYF.

This chain connects TRBV27 to TRBJ1-1; TCRdb's D call of TRBD1 is untestable without DNA. In germline, CDR1 is MNHEY, CDR2 SMNVEV (reference sequence). The CDR3 length is 17 residues. This CDR3 reads CASSLAWGSPPNTEAFF.

This chain links TRBV10-3 with TRBJ1-5; TCRdb reports TRBD1, a call that lacks DNA to check it against. CDR1 and CDR2 from the germline V gene are ENHRY and SYGVKD. CDR3 length: 18 amino acids. The CDR3 loop is CAISDHRDRLITNQPQHF.

CDR3 in amino acids: CSPKGGTGYEQYF. This chain joins TRBV20-1 and TRBJ2-7; TCRdb designates TRBD2, a call that cannot be tested without DNA. Germline loops: CDR1 DFQATT, CDR2 SNEGSKA (reference sequence). CDR3 length: 13 residues.

The chain links TRBV5-1 to TRBJ2-7; lacking DNA, the TRBD1 call made by TCRdb goes unchecked. Germline CDR1 SGHRS, CDR2 YFSETQ. The CDR3 length is 14 residues. CDR3 sequence reads: CASSLSLQGYEQYF.

CDR3 region: CASSFQGELFTANTGELFF. The chain combines TRBV5-1 with TRBJ2-2; with no DNA, the TCRdb D assignment of TRBD1 cannot be verified. The CDR3 length is 19 residues. Per germline, CDR1 SGHRS and CDR2 YFSETQ. Based on the CDR3 plus reference TRBV5-1 and TRBJ2-2, the full variable domain is KAGVTQTPRYLIKTRGQQVTLSCSPISGHRSVSWYQQTPGQGLQFLFEYFSETQRNKGNFPGRFSGRQFSNSRSEMNVSTLELGDSALYLCASSFQGELFTANTGELFFGEGSRLTVL.

The chain links TRBV12-3 or TRBV12-4 to TRBJ2-2; checking the TCRdb D call of TRBD2 is not possible without DNA. The length of the CDR3 is 15 residues. The CDR3 sequence is CASSWASGNTGELFF.